This is a list of T cell receptor beta chains from one sample in a study of technical replicates of blood from a handful of donors. Sequenced by immunoSEQ multiplex PCR; TCRdb stores in-frame clones only, minus some. The repertoire holds tens of thousands of clones, approximately 96% seen once, with roughly 0.35% in the top ten. The source material was T cells isolated from PBMCs. These receptors were taken from a human donor in good health. Each CDR3 is given with its conserved first and last residue. The order of the fields is CDR3 protein, CDR3 DNA, V gene, clone size, D gene, J gene. A D gene is named only where the DNA matches it firmly. Size is stated for part of the rows, as once, few or many counts, or as a class when the clone is expanded.

CDR3 protein: CAWSADLYTDTQYF
CDR3 DNA: TGTGCCTGGAGTGCTGACTTGTACACAGATACGCAGTATTTT
V gene: TRBV30
clone size: NA
D gene: NA
J gene: TRBJ2-3

CDR3 protein: CASSLVAGSSYEQYF
CDR3 DNA: TGCGCTAGCAGCTTAGTTGCGGGGAGCTCCTACGAGCAGTACTTC
V gene: TRBV5-1
clone size: NA
D gene: NA
J gene: TRBJ2-7

CDR3 protein: CASSVNYNEQFF
CDR3 DNA: TGTGCCAGTTCGGTCAACTACAATGAGCAGTTCTTC
V gene: TRBV19
clone size: NA
D gene: NA
J gene: TRBJ2-1

CDR3 protein: CASSDQANTEAFF
CDR3 DNA: TGCGCCAGCAGTGATCAGGCGAACACTGAAGCTTTCTTT
V gene: TRBV10-1
clone size: NA
D gene: NA
J gene: TRBJ1-1

CDR3 protein: CAWSVQSPLHF
CDR3 DNA: TGTGCCTGGAGTGTACAGTCACCCCTCCACTTT
V gene: TRBV30
clone size: NA
D gene: NA
J gene: TRBJ1-6

CDR3 protein: CASSPGLLREQYF
CDR3 DNA: TGTGCCAGCAGCCCAGGCCTGCTACGCGAGCAGTACTTC
V gene: TRBV5-6
clone size: NA
D gene: NA
J gene: TRBJ2-7

CDR3 protein: CASSPTGAGNTIYF
CDR3 DNA: TGTGCCAGCAGCCCCACAGGGGCTGGAAACACCATATATTTT
V gene: TRBV7-3
clone size: once
D gene: TRBD1
J gene: TRBJ1-3

CDR3 protein: CASSLGQRASYEQYF
CDR3 DNA: TGTGCCAGCAGCTTAGGTCAGCGGGCCTCCTACGAGCAGTACTTC
V gene: TRBV11-2
clone size: NA
D gene: NA
J gene: TRBJ2-7

CDR3 protein: CASSFFRLPFGAFF
CDR3 DNA: TGTGCCAGCAGCTTCTTTAGACTGCCGTTCGGAGCTTTCTTT
V gene: TRBV11-3
clone size: NA
D gene: NA
J gene: TRBJ1-1

CDR3 protein: CSVGSDNEQFF
CDR3 DNA: TGCAGCGTTGGTTCGGACAATGAGCAGTTCTTC
V gene: TRBV29-1
clone size: NA
D gene: NA
J gene: TRBJ2-1

CDR3 protein: CASSLTGHQNTEAFF
CDR3 DNA: TGCGCCAGCAGCTTGACGGGACACCAGAACACTGAAGCTTTCTTT
V gene: TRBV5-1
clone size: NA
D gene: NA
J gene: TRBJ1-1

CDR3 protein: CASSLSGDYEQYF
CDR3 DNA: TGTGCCAGCAGCTTAAGCGGAGATTACGAGCAGTACTTC
V gene: TRBV7-3
clone size: once
D gene: NA
J gene: TRBJ2-7

CDR3 protein: CAINPGVNNQPQHF
CDR3 DNA: TGTGCCATCAACCCAGGGGTGAACAATCAGCCCCAGCATTTT
V gene: TRBV10-3
clone size: NA
D gene: NA
J gene: TRBJ1-5

CDR3 protein: CASSLDWASGSVGTDTQYF
CDR3 DNA: TGCGCCAGCAGCTTGGATTGGGCTAGCGGGAGTGTAGGCACAGATACGCAGTATTTT
V gene: TRBV5-1
clone size: NA
D gene: TRBD2
J gene: TRBJ2-3

CDR3 protein: CASSPSGTTNEKLFF
CDR3 DNA: TGTGCCAGCAGCCCCTCAGGGACAACTAATGAAAAACTGTTTTTT
V gene: TRBV25-1
clone size: few
D gene: NA
J gene: TRBJ1-4

CDR3 protein: CAISGTSGRGGQYF
CDR3 DNA: TGTGCCATCAGTGGGACTAGCGGGAGAGGAGGGCAGTACTTC
V gene: TRBV10-3
clone size: NA
D gene: TRBD2
J gene: TRBJ2-7

CDR3 protein: CASSQMDSPGLAYEQFF
CDR3 DNA: TGCGCCAGCAGCCAGATGGACAGCCCGGGACTAGCCTATGAGCAGTTCTTC
V gene: TRBV4-1
clone size: NA
D gene: TRBD2
J gene: TRBJ2-1

CDR3 protein: CASSYSPSGDQETQYF
CDR3 DNA: TGTGCCAGCAGTTACTCGCCTAGCGGAGACCAAGAGACCCAGTACTTC
V gene: TRBV6-5
clone size: NA
D gene: TRBD2
J gene: TRBJ2-5

CDR3 protein: CASSQEPDRGHDEQYF
CDR3 DNA: TGCGCCAGCAGCCAAGAACCGGACAGGGGGCACGACGAGCAGTACTTC
V gene: TRBV4-1
clone size: NA
D gene: TRBD1
J gene: TRBJ2-7

CDR3 protein: CASSIELAGEGEKLFF
CDR3 DNA: TGTGCCAGTAGTATAGAATTGGCAGGGGAGGGCGAAAAACTGTTTTTT
V gene: TRBV19
clone size: NA
D gene: NA
J gene: TRBJ1-4

CDR3 protein: CASSLGSRGLSEQYF
CDR3 DNA: TGCGCCAGCAGCTTGGGTTCTCGGGGTTTAAGCGAGCAGTACTTC
V gene: TRBV5-1
clone size: NA
D gene: NA
J gene: TRBJ2-7

CDR3 protein: CASSEGLRDEQYF
CDR3 DNA: TGTGCCAGCAGTGAGGGACTGAGGGACGAGCAGTACTTC
V gene: TRBV2
clone size: NA
D gene: NA
J gene: TRBJ2-7

CDR3 protein: CASSLGGGMNTEAFF
CDR3 DNA: TGCGCCAGCAGCTTGGGGGGGGGTATGAACACTGAAGCTTTCTTT
V gene: TRBV5-1
clone size: NA
D gene: NA
J gene: TRBJ1-1

CDR3 protein: CSVDKGVGETQYF
CDR3 DNA: TGCAGCGTTGACAAGGGGGTAGGAGAGACCCAGTACTTC
V gene: TRBV29-1
clone size: NA
D gene: NA
J gene: TRBJ2-5

CDR3 protein: CASKQGWMNTEAFF
CDR3 DNA: TGTGCCAGCAAACAGGGCTGGATGAACACTGAAGCTTTCTTT
V gene: TRBV6-1
clone size: NA
D gene: NA
J gene: TRBJ1-1

CDR3 protein: CSVAWWEGPIRFF
CDR3 DNA: TGCAGCGTTGCATGGTGGGAGGGCCCAATACGGTTCTTC
V gene: TRBV29-1
clone size: NA
D gene: TRBD2
J gene: TRBJ2-1

CDR3 protein: CAISPNRDGNIQYF
CDR3 DNA: TGTGCCATCAGTCCCAACAGGGATGGAAACATTCAGTACTTC
V gene: TRBV10-3
clone size: NA
D gene: NA
J gene: TRBJ2-4

CDR3 protein: CASSLRSSYNEQFF
CDR3 DNA: TGCGCCAGCAGCCTTAGGAGTTCCTACAATGAGCAGTTCTTC
V gene: TRBV4-1
clone size: NA
D gene: NA
J gene: TRBJ2-1

CDR3 protein: CSVRKTYEQYF
CDR3 DNA: TGCAGCGTGCGCAAAACCTACGAGCAGTACTTC
V gene: TRBV29-1
clone size: NA
D gene: NA
J gene: TRBJ2-7

CDR3 protein: CATTLTGSTNEKLFF
CDR3 DNA: TGTGCCACCACCCTTACAGGGTCAACTAATGAAAAACTGTTTTTT
V gene: TRBV15
clone size: NA
D gene: NA
J gene: TRBJ1-4

CDR3 protein: CASSVGQTTDTQYF
CDR3 DNA: TGTGCCAGCAGCGTGGGACAGACTACAGATACGCAGTATTTT
V gene: TRBV7-2
clone size: NA
D gene: TRBD1
J gene: TRBJ2-3